At least ten counts were recorded for the clone carrying this T cell receptor (beta chain). In TCRdb, the RT-PCR reads were re-called with MiXCR into one record per CDR3 protein. The table shows roughly 880,000 distinct CDR3 sequences, with roughly 18% occurring only once. These data come from a study of patients and donors after allogeneic stem cell transplantation. CDR3 size: 14 residues. Trimming removed 5 bases at V and 0 bases at J, with 9 bases between. This sequence originates from a human donor who was either an allogeneic HSCT recipient or a stem cell or donor lymphocyte infusion donor (not recorded which). It is not recorded whose cells these are; they may come from a transplant donor. The chain links TRBV12-3 or TRBV12-4 to TRBJ2-3, with D hard to call. The specimen was blood, either unsorted or a sorted T cell fraction (not recorded which). Written as DNA, the CDR3 is TGTGCCAGCAGTCCATGGTCAAGCACAGATACGCAGTATTTT. Its protein product is CASSPWSSTDTQYF.